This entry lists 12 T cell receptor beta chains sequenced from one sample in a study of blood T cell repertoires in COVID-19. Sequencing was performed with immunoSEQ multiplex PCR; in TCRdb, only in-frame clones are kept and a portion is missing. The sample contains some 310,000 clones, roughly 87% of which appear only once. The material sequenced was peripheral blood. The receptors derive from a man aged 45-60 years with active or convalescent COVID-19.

CDR3 region: CASSQRGSGGYNEQFF. As DNA, the CDR3 is TGTGCCAGTAGTCAGAGGGGAAGCGGGGGCTACAATGAGCAGTTCTTC. V gene TRBV19 combines with J gene TRBJ2-1; TRBD2 agrees at 8 bases. The V gene end was trimmed by 5 bases and the J gene end by 3 bases; junction bases not matched to a gene: 9. Germline V gives CDR1 LNHDA, CDR2 SQIVND (reference sequence). The CDR3 consists of 16 residues.

The DNA for the CDR3 is TGTGCCTGTTACCGGGACAGGGCACTTCCGAGCGGCTACACCTTC. Translated, it gives CACYRDRALPSGYTF. J is TRBJ1-2 and V is TRBV30; TRBD1 agrees at 9 bases. The V and J ends lost 6 bases and 8 bases, in that order; junction bases with no gene match: 16. Germline values: CDR1 GTSNPN, CDR2 SVGIG (reference sequence). The CDR3 totals 15 residues.

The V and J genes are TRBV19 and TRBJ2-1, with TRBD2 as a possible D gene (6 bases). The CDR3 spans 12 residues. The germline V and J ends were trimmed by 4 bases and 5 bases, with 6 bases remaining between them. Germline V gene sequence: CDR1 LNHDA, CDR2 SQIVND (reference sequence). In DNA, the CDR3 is TGTGCCAGTAGTAGGGGGGACAATGAGCAGTTCTTC. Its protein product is CASSRGDNEQFF.

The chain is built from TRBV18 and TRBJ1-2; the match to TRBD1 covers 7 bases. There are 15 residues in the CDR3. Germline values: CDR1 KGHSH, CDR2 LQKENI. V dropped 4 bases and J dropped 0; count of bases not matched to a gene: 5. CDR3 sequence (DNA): TGTGCCAGCTCACTCGGGACAGAGACTAACTATGGCTACACCTTC. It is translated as CASSLGTETNYGYTF.

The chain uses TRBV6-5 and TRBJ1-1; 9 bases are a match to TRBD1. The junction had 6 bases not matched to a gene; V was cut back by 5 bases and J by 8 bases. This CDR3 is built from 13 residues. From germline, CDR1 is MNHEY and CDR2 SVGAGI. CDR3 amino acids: CASSPGTGSEAFF. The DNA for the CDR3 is TGTGCCAGCAGTCCCGGGACAGGGTCGGAAGCTTTCTTT.

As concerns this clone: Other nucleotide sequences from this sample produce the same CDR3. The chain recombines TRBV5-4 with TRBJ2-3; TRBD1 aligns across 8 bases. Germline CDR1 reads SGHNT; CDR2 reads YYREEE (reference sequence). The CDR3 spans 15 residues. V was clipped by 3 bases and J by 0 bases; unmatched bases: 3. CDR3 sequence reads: CASSYGQGSTDTQYF. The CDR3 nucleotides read TGTGCCAGCAGCTATGGACAGGGCAGCACAGATACGCAGTATTTT.

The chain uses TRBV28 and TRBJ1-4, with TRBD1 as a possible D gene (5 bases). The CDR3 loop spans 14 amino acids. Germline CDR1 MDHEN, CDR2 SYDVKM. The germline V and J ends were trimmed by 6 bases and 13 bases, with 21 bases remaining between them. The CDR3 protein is CASSRGDYPRRLFF. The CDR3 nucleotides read TGTGCCAGCAGCCGCGGGGACTACCCTCGCCGACTGTTTTTT.

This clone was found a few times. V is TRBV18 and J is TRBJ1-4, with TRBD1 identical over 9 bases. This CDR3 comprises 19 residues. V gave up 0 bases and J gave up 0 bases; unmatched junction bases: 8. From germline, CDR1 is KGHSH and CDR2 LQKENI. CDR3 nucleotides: TGTGCCAGCTCACCACCAGGACAGGGGCCCCCTTCAACTAATGAAAAACTGTTTTTT. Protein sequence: CASSPPGQGPPSTNEKLFF.

The CDR3 protein is CASRRLAGGDDTQYF. The CDR3 bases are TGTGCCAGCAGACGACTAGCGGGGGGCGATGATACGCAGTATTTT. This chain joins TRBV3-1 (or the pseudogene TRBV3-2) and TRBJ2-3; TRBD2 agrees at 13 bases. The junction had 6 bases not matched to a gene; V was cut back by 6 bases and J by 6 bases. The CDR3 contains 15 residues. Germline values: CDR1 LGHDT, CDR2 YNNKEL (reference sequence).

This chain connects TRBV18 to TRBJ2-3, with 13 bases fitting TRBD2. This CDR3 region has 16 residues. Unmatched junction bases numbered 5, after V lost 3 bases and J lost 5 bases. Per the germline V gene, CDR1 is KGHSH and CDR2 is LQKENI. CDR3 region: CASSPGLAGSVDTQYF. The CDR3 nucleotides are TGTGCCAGCTCACCGGGACTAGCGGGGTCCGTAGATACGCAGTATTTT.

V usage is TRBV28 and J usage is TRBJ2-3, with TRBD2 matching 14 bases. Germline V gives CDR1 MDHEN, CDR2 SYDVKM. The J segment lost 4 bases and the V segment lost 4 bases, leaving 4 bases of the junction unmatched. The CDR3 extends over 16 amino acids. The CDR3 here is CASSSPTSGGADTQYF. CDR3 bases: TGTGCCAGCAGTTCCCCGACTAGCGGGGGGGCAGATACGCAGTATTTT.

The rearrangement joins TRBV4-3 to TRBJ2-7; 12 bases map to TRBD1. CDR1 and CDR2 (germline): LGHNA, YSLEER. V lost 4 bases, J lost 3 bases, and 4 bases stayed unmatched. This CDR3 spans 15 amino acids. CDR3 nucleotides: TGCGCCAGCAGCCTTGGGACAGGGGGCCTCTACGAGCAGTACTTC. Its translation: CASSLGTGGLYEQYF.